The subject of this entry is one T cell receptor (beta chain). This sample is drawn from a study of blood T cell repertoires in COVID-19. Measured with immunoSEQ multiplex PCR; TCRdb has only the in-frame clones, and not every one. Altogether 310,000 or so clones are present, about 87% being singletons, with the ten largest covering around 10%. With V trimmed by 4 bases and J by 6 bases, 11 bases remained unmatched. The CDR3 spans 15 residues. Germline values: CDR1 SGHTA, CDR2 FQGNSA. The sequence was collected from a woman aged 18-29 years who had recovered from COVID-19. V is TRBV7-2 and J is TRBJ2-7; 8 bases line up with TRBD1. The sequencing sample was made of PBMCs or T cells enriched from blood (not recorded which). CDR3 amino acids: CASSSTPGQGGEQYF. CDR3 in DNA: TGTGCCAGCAGCTCCACACCCGGACAGGGTGGCGAGCAGTACTTC.